Sequencing of this T cell receptor beta chain was carried out in a study of blood T cell repertoires in COVID-19. The CDR3 sequence is 13 residues long. Looked up from germline, CDR1 is SGHNT and CDR2 is YENEEA. Trimming left V 2 bases short and J 1 base short, with 5 bases between. Original handling: From reference gene primer amplification, estimates of nucleated cell counts were derived. Method: immunoSEQ multiplex PCR; TCRdb's copy keeps in-frame clones and lacks some. V and J calls and clone size are as listed in that table; D and trimming were resolved from the DNA. The sample yields 180,000 or so clones, under 90% seen once.

The source material was peripheral blood. The TCR comes from a man aged 35 to 55 with acute or convalescent COVID-19. This chain links TRBV11-3 with TRBJ1-1, with D uncertain. CDR3 loop: CASSLTENTEAFF. The CDR3 coding sequence is TGTGCCAGCAGCTTAACAGAGAACACTGAAGCTTTCTTT.